Only a few counts were recorded for the clone carrying this T cell receptor beta chain. The data were obtained in a study of T cell changes during pregnancy in multiple sclerosis. Profiling relied on immunoSEQ multiplex PCR, and the TCRdb table lists in-frame clones only, not all of them. Here the sample spans approximately 60,000 clones, around 94% being singletons. This CDR3 is built from 14 residues. The germline V gene encodes CDR1 SGHNT and CDR2 YYREEE (reference sequence). With 4 bases removed from V and 4 bases from J, the gap between germline ends came to 14 bases. The sequence was obtained from a female donor with multiple sclerosis, enrolled in a pregnancy study. The starting material was CD8+ T cells from peripheral blood mononuclear cells, obtained in the third trimester of pregnancy. The chain couples TRBV5-4 to TRBJ1-1, with D unclear. CDR3 sequence reads: CASSPTGMVTEAFF. DNA for the CDR3: TGTGCCAGCAGCCCCACGGGGATGGTCACTGAAGCTTTCTTT.